Presented here are 28 T cell receptor beta chains from one specimen sequenced in a study of CD8 T cells in ankylosing spondylitis. TCRdb itself ran the 5' RACE reads through MiXCR, one entry per CDR3 protein. The table has roughly 180,000 distinct CDR3 sequences, roughly 13% seen once. The specimen was blood, either unsorted or a sorted T cell fraction (not recorded which). The receptors were gathered from a female donor with ankylosing spondylitis or in good health (not recorded which).

This clonotype has ten or more counts. The V gene is TRBV7-2, the J gene TRBJ2-1, with D maybe TRBD1 (6 bases). CDR1 and CDR2 from the germline V gene are SGHTA and FQGNSA. The CDR3 runs to 14 residues. V was pared by 7 bases and J by 9 bases, with 19 bases between. The CDR3 reads CASIPYPRGSEQFF. CDR3 coding DNA: TGTGCCAGCATCCCCTACCCAAGGGGGTCTGAGCAGTTCTTC.

A few counts support this clonotype. J is TRBJ1-4 and V is TRBV4-1; possibly TRBD1 for D (5 bases). Germline V lookup: CDR1 MGHRA, CDR2 YSYEKL. The CDR3 sequence is 14 residues long. Trimming pared 1 base from V and 7 bases from J, leaving 10 bases between. CDR3 DNA: TGCGCCAGCAGCCAAGCGAGGGGTCGTGAAAAACTGTTTTTT. This gives the protein CASSQARGREKLFF.

Ten or more counts support this clonotype. The chain is built from TRBV7-9 and TRBJ1-3; D not resolved. V was cut by 5 bases and J by 4 bases, with 12 bases left in between. The CDR3 runs to 14 residues. Germline V gene lookup returns CDR1 SEHNR and CDR2 FQNEAQ (reference sequence). The CDR3, as DNA: TGTGCCAGCAGCCTACCGGGCCCCGGAAACACCATATATTTT. It codes for CASSLPGPGNTIYF.

This clonotype was found many times. Here the CDR3 reads CASFRNTVMNTEAFF. CDR3 DNA sequence: TGTGCCAGCTTCCGGAACACAGTAATGAACACTGAAGCTTTCTTT. The chain combines TRBV5-4 with TRBJ1-1; D gene uncertain. Germline CDR1 reads SGHNT; CDR2 reads YYREEE (reference sequence). This CDR3 is built from 15 residues. V shed 7 bases and J shed 0 bases, with 16 bases lying between them.

This clonotype was detected ten times or more. J is TRBJ1-1 and V is TRBV29-1; D is unclear. The germline CDR1 and CDR2 sequences are SQVTM and ANQGSEA. This CDR3 is 11 amino acids long. V was clipped by 7 bases and J by 2 bases, with 8 bases between them. CDR3 residues: CSAGYNTEAFF. The DNA of the CDR3 is TGCAGCGCGGGGTATAACACTGAAGCTTTCTTT.

This clonotype was observed a few times. The genes are TRBV7-9 and TRBJ2-1, with 11 bases lining up with TRBD2. CDR3 length equals 15 residues. V lost 5 bases to trimming and J lost 6 bases; unmatched junction nucleotides: 6. In germline, CDR1 is SEHNR, CDR2 FQNEAQ (reference sequence). Here the CDR3 reads CASSPLAGGANEQFF. The CDR3 DNA sequence: TGTGCCAGCAGCCCCTTAGCGGGAGGGGCCAATGAGCAGTTCTTC.

This clonotype was counted many times. The chain links TRBV5-1 to TRBJ2-1; D call uncertain. V was cut by 5 bases and J by 9 bases, with 12 bases left in between. The CDR3 contains 12 residues. The germline V gene encodes CDR1 SGHRS and CDR2 YFSETQ. The chain's CDR3 is CASRNDFGEQFF. The CDR3 DNA follows: TGCGCCAGCAGAAACGACTTCGGTGAGCAGTTCTTC.

This clonotype has at least ten counts. The chain's CDR3 is CSARDMMNTEAFF. As DNA, the CDR3 is TGCAGTGCTAGGGATATGATGAACACTGAAGCTTTCTTT. V usage is TRBV20-1 and J usage is TRBJ1-1, with D hard to call. CDR1 is DFQATT, CDR2 SNEGSKA, per germline (reference sequence). This CDR3 contains 13 residues. With 3 bases removed from V and 0 bases from J, the gap between germline ends came to 8 bases.

The V gene is TRBV30, the J gene TRBJ2-5; D is unclear. CDR1 GTSNPN and CDR2 SVGIG come from the germline V gene (reference sequence). Deletions cut 0 bases from V and 0 bases from J, with 8 bases between. The CDR3 length is 14 residues. The CDR3 DNA sequence: TGTGCCTGGAGTGTACTCCAGAACCAAGAGACCCAGTACTTC. Residues: CAWSVLQNQETQYF.

As concerns this clonotype: This may be a read error, as it is one base from a much larger clone. The chain combines TRBV12-3 or TRBV12-4 with TRBJ2-7; 8 nucleotides match TRBD1. This CDR3 has 16 amino acids. CDR3 sequence (DNA): TGTACCAGCAGTTCCCCCCTCCGACAGGGGAACCACGAGCAGTACTTC. It is translated as CTSSSPLRQGNHEQYF.

The chain carries TRBV12-3 or TRBV12-4 and TRBJ2-5; D ambiguous. CDR3 length: 15 amino acids. Between the trimmed V and J ends, which lost 1 base and 5 bases, there was a span of 14 bases. CDR3 nucleotide sequence: TGTGCCAGCAGTTTAGTTGTTGGGATTGAGGAGACCCAGTACTTC. Its protein is CASSLVVGIEETQYF.

In this sample, this clonotype turned up many times. This chain uses TRBV25-1 with TRBJ2-5; D might be TRBD1 (7 bases). With 3 bases removed from V and 3 bases from J, the gap between germline ends came to 11 bases. CDR3 length equals 14 residues. Per germline, CDR1 MGHDK and CDR2 SYGVNS. CDR3 amino acids: CASSDSGGKETQYF. Written as DNA, the CDR3 is TGTGCCAGCAGTGATTCAGGGGGGAAAGAGACCCAGTACTTC.

This clonotype was seen ten or more times. V is TRBV20-1 and J is TRBJ2-7; 9 nucleotides line up with TRBD2. Per germline, CDR1 DFQATT and CDR2 SNEGSKA (reference sequence). This CDR3 is 13 amino acids long. The V and J ends lost 7 bases and 4 bases, in that order; junction bases with no gene match: 8. The CDR3 is CSGLAGTRYEQYF. CDR3 nucleotides: TGCAGTGGTCTAGCGGGAACGAGATACGAGCAGTACTTC.

There are many counts of this clonotype. This chain uses TRBV3-1 with TRBJ2-3, with 8 bases matching TRBD1. The germline gives CDR1 LGHDT, CDR2 YNNKEL (reference sequence). The CDR3 loop spans 15 amino acids. The V and J ends lost 5 bases and 2 bases, in that order; junction bases with no gene match: 6. CDR3 amino acids: CASSTGTGFTDTQYF. The CDR3 bases are TGTGCCAGCAGCACCGGGACAGGCTTCACAGATACGCAGTATTTT.

A word on this clonotype: Since a much larger clone is just one base distant, this may be a read error. The rearrangement links TRBV12-3 or TRBV12-4 to TRBJ1-4; 8 nucleotides match TRBD1. This CDR3 comprises 15 residues. Trimming at V came to 4 bases and at J to 3 bases, leaving 4 bases not matched to a gene. The CDR3, as DNA: TGTGCCAGCAGTTCTTCACAGGGGGCTAATGAAAAACTGTTTTTT. It yields the protein CASSSSQGANEKLFF.

This clonotype was seen repeatedly, ten times or more. The genes are TRBV20-1 and TRBJ1-2, with D tentatively TRBD1 (6 bases). V gave up 3 bases and J gave up 2 bases, with 13 bases separating them. The CDR3 is 14 residues long. CDR1 is DFQATT and CDR2 is SNEGSKA in the germline V gene (reference sequence). CDR3 nucleotides: TGCAGTGCTAGGGCCGGAGGGGGGAACTATGGCTACACCTTC. Its protein product is CSARAGGGNYGYTF.

This clonotype was detected a few times. The chain uses TRBV15 and TRBJ1-1; D ambiguous. V was trimmed by 0 bases and J by 1 base, leaving 9 bases between them. In germline, CDR1 is LNHNV, CDR2 YYDKDF (reference sequence). This CDR3 comprises 15 residues. The CDR3 region has the DNA TGTGCCACCAGCAGAGATCGTACGTGGAACACTGAAGCTTTCTTT. It yields the protein CATSRDRTWNTEAFF.

This clonotype was detected ten times or more. This sequence joins TRBV5-1 and TRBJ1-1; D is possibly TRBD1 (6 bases). V was cut by 3 bases and J by 0 bases, with 12 bases left in between. The CDR3 has 15 residues. The germline CDR1 and CDR2 sequences are SGHRS and YFSETQ. The CDR3 here is CASSSGQGMNTEAFF. The CDR3 bases are TGCGCCAGCAGCTCTGGCCAGGGGATGAACACTGAAGCTTTCTTT.

As to this clonotype: It may be a read error: a sequence one base away is much more abundant. V and J are TRBV14 and TRBJ2-3; 8 bases line up with TRBD2. This CDR3 is 15 amino acids long. CDR1 and CDR2 from the germline V gene are SGHDN and FVKESK. CDR3 bases: TGTGCCGGCAGCCAACTAGCGGACACCACAGATACGCAGTATTTT. Its protein product is CAGSQLADTTDTQYF. Filled out from reference TRBV14 and TRBJ2-3, the complete variable domain reads EAGVTQFPSHSVIEKGQTVTLRCDPISGHDNLYWYRRVMGKEIKFLLHFVKESKQDESGMPNNRFLAERTGGTYSTLKVQPAELEDSGVYFCAGSQLADTTDTQYFGPGTRLTVL.

This clonotype has at least ten counts. The chain couples TRBV12-3 or TRBV12-4 to TRBJ1-2; D remains unclear. The CDR3 contains 11 residues. The germline V and J ends were trimmed by 6 bases and 8 bases, with 10 bases remaining between them. The CDR3 DNA reads as TGTGCCAGCAGCCGGACTGGGGGCTACACCTTC. Translation gives CASSRTGGYTF.

This clonotype was seen repeatedly, ten times or more. V gene TRBV6-6 combines with J gene TRBJ2-2; D not resolved. CDR3 size: 12 residues. With 6 bases removed from V and 2 bases from J, the gap between germline ends came to 4 bases. Germline CDR1 is MNHNY and CDR2 is SVGAGI (reference sequence). CDR3 sequence: CASRINTGELFF. The CDR3 DNA reads as TGTGCCAGCAGGATTAACACCGGGGAGCTGTTTTTT.

The chain combines TRBV18 with TRBJ2-1; D possibly corresponds to TRBD1 (5 bases). This CDR3 is 13 amino acids long. Germline V gives CDR1 KGHSH, CDR2 LQKENI. V was trimmed by 2 bases and J by 9 bases, leaving 11 bases between them. Written as DNA, the CDR3 is TGTGCCAGCTCACCAAGTGGGCAGGGTGAGCAGTTCTTC. It specifies CASSPSGQGEQFF.

In this sample, this clonotype turned up many times. The rearrangement links TRBV7-3 to TRBJ2-5; D may be TRBD1 or TRBD2 (5 bases each). In germline, CDR1 is SGHTA, CDR2 FQGTGA. This CDR3 contains 15 residues. The germline V and J ends were trimmed by 2 bases and 5 bases, with 15 bases remaining between them. The CDR3 sequence: CASSLVGRWDETQYF. CDR3 in DNA: TGTGCCAGCAGCTTAGTGGGACGTTGGGACGAGACCCAGTACTTC.

This chain links TRBV7-6 with TRBJ2-7; D is possibly TRBD1 (6 bases). V dropped 0 bases and J dropped 2 bases, with 20 bases sitting between them. The V gene's germline CDR1 is SGHVS and CDR2 FNYEAQ. This CDR3 contains 18 residues. CDR3 sequence (DNA): TGTGCCAGCAGCTTAGCGGACAGCGCGGGTGCACAGACCTACGAGCAGTACTTC. Translated, it gives CASSLADSAGAQTYEQYF. The full variable domain, with the rest looked up from reference TRBV7-6 and TRBJ2-7, is GAGVSQSPRYKVTKRGQDVALRCDPISGHVSLYWYRQALGQGPEFLTYFNYEAQQDKSGLPNDRFSAERPEGSISTLTIQRTEQRDSAMYRCASSLADSAGAQTYEQYFGPGTRLTVT.

This clonotype was picked up a small number of times. This chain's CDR3 is CSASSALAGDVGEQFF. The CDR3 DNA reads TGCAGTGCTAGTAGTGCCCTAGCGGGAGATGTCGGTGAGCAGTTCTTC. The chain couples TRBV20-1 to TRBJ2-1, with 10 bases aligning to TRBD2. CDR1 DFQATT and CDR2 SNEGSKA come from the germline V gene (reference sequence). The junction had 14 bases not matched to a gene; V was cut back by 3 bases and J by 9 bases. This CDR3 region has 16 residues.

This clonotype occurred a few times. This sequence joins TRBV12-3 or TRBV12-4 and TRBJ2-7; a possible D gene is TRBD2 (6 bases). Between the trimmed V and J ends, which lost 11 bases and 6 bases, there was a span of 17 bases. The CDR3 sequence is 12 residues long. The CDR3 region is CAAAAGFGEQYF. CDR3 DNA sequence: TGTGCCGCCGCAGCGGGTTTTGGCGAGCAGTACTTC.

This clonotype was seen repeatedly, ten times or more. The rearrangement joins TRBV5-6 to TRBJ2-1; tentative D call: TRBD1 (6 bases). The V and J ends lost 0 bases and 3 bases respectively, with 13 bases between them. The germline V gene encodes CDR1 SGHDT and CDR2 YYEEEE. The CDR3 loop spans 16 amino acids. The CDR3 region has the DNA TGTGCCAGCAGCTTGGACACAGGGACGGACTACAATGAGCAGTTCTTC. Translation gives CASSLDTGTDYNEQFF.

In its sample, this clonotype was seen many times. V is TRBV7-2 and J is TRBJ1-2; D call uncertain. The germline V gene encodes CDR1 SGHTA and CDR2 FQGNSA. Trimming took off 2 bases at V and 5 bases at J, with 6 bases between the two ends. This CDR3 has 12 residues. DNA of the CDR3: TGTGCCAGCAGCTTAACAGAGTATGGCTACACCTTC. Its protein is CASSLTEYGYTF.